This entry features one TCR beta chain sequence. The source of the sample is a study of response to subunit inactivated influenza vaccine. TCRdb recomputed calls from the RT-PCR reads with MiXCR, one row per CDR3 protein. The repertoire holds roughly 190,000 distinct CDR3 sequences, with approximately 12% as singletons. CDR3 length: 15 amino acids. Unmatched junction bases numbered 11, after V lost 6 bases and J lost 3 bases. CDR1 is MDHEN and CDR2 is SYDVKM in the germline V gene. Another study also made use of these data, one on T cells expressing NK-cell markers. In that study: Researchers built TCR beta cDNA using 5'RACE template switching with UMIs. The authors sequenced eight donors, of whom seven were HCMV-seropositive and one was seronegative. The study found these clonotypes also leading the CD3+CD56-NKG2C+ fraction in four donors.

The source was CD8+ T cells sorted from PBMCs, collected 11 to 12 days after vaccination. The sequence came from a man aged 45-65 years who received an inactivated influenza vaccine. V is TRBV28 and J is TRBJ2-7; 7 bases are shared with TRBD2. CDR3 coding DNA: TGTGCCAGCAGCAAAGGGGCTAGCGGATACTACGAGCAGTACTTC. Its protein product is CASSKGASGYYEQYF.